This T cell receptor beta chain was sequenced in a study of cytomegalovirus exposure and HLA in healthy donors. Study as a whole: The 95 to 150 validation repertoires used a platform that matched the one used for the 500 to 700 first-cohort repertoires, as a later analysis reported.

Libraries were prepared by immunoSEQ multiplex PCR; TCRdb keeps only in-frame clonotypes and omits some of them. The table includes tens of thousands of clones, roughly nine tenths detected once. Overall study results and limits: Cytomegalovirus association was assigned to about 150 TCR beta chains. According to a subsequent analysis, TCR clusters identified in the first cohort showed a tendency to co-occur across the 100 to 150 validation repertoires. In vitro work confirmed that a few CMV-associated chains recognize CMV antigens.

A word on this clone: Its cognate antigen is unknown.

Germline V gene data show CDR1 as MGHDK and CDR2 as SYGVNS. V lost 4 bases to trimming and J lost 5 bases; unmatched junction nucleotides: 8. The CDR3 is made up of 16 amino acids. The source material was PBMCs. V is TRBV25-1 and J is TRBJ2-2; 9 bases fit TRBD1. This TCR was sampled from a woman aged 25 to 39 in good health and CMV-seronegative. The CDR3: CASSGGTGKWTGELFF. In DNA form, the CDR3 reads TGTGCCAGCAGTGGAGGGACAGGGAAGTGGACCGGGGAGCTGTTTTTT.